The 8 T cell receptor beta chains listed next were all sequenced from one sample in a study of T cell repertoires in cytomegalovirus infection. TCRdb processed the reads anew with MiXCR; each CDR3 protein has one entry. The table includes around 230,000 distinct CDR3 sequences, approximately 7% detected once. The material sequenced was PBMCs. The source of these receptors is a human donor in good health (CMV status not recorded). Some clones in this sample may be carry-over from other donors' samples.

The rearrangement uses TRBV20-1 and TRBJ1-1; D perhaps matches TRBD1 (5 bases). The CDR3 totals 14 residues. Trimming stripped 4 bases from V and 1 base from J, with 13 bases between. In germline, CDR1 is DFQATT, CDR2 SNEGSKA (reference sequence). The CDR3 protein is CSATTAGSNTEAFF. Written as DNA, the CDR3 is TGCAGTGCTACGACGGCAGGGTCGAACACTGAAGCTTTCTTT.

This clonotype showed up many times. V and J are TRBV5-5 and TRBJ2-7; unclear D gene. This CDR3 spans 15 amino acids. Trimming shortened V by 2 bases and J by 1 base, and 13 bases separated the two germline ends. Germline CDR1 reads SGHKS; CDR2 reads YYEKEE (reference sequence). As DNA, the CDR3 is TGTGCCAGCAGCTTTAAAACGGTGGGGTCCTACGAGCAGTACTTC. It specifies CASSFKTVGSYEQYF.

This clonotype was detected only a few times. This chain joins TRBV7-2 and TRBJ2-7; TRBD1 aligns across 8 bases. V shed 3 bases, J shed 12 bases, and the junction held 10 bases outside the gene matches. Per the germline V gene, CDR1 is SGHTA and CDR2 is FQGNSA. This CDR3 spans 13 amino acids. The CDR3 reads CASSLQGAIPPYF. DNA of the CDR3: TGTGCCAGCAGCTTGCAGGGGGCGATCCCCCCGTACTTC.

In its sample, this clonotype was seen many times. V is TRBV29-1 and J is TRBJ1-1; D unclear. Germline CDR1 SQVTM, CDR2 ANQGSEA. This CDR3 contains 15 residues. V was shortened by 5 bases and J by 3 bases, with 19 bases between the two germline ends. The CDR3 DNA is TGCAGCGTTTTAAGAGGTCAGTTTCGGGACACTGAAGCTTTCTTT. It translates to CSVLRGQFRDTEAFF.

The table lists this clonotype with many counts. The V and J genes are TRBV29-1 and TRBJ2-3; 7 bases match TRBD2. The J segment lost 4 bases and the V segment lost 1 base, leaving 8 bases of the junction unmatched. The CDR3 runs to 15 residues. Per germline, CDR1 SQVTM and CDR2 ANQGSEA. CDR3 bases: TGCAGCGTTGAAGGATCCAGCGGGGTGTCAGATACGCAGTATTTT. Translated, it gives CSVEGSSGVSDTQYF.

This clonotype has at least ten counts. The chain employs TRBV6-5 and TRBJ2-7; the D call may be TRBD1 or TRBD2 (5 bases each). The V gene's germline CDR1 is MNHEY and CDR2 SVGAGI. This CDR3 is 13 amino acids long. V lost 4 bases and J lost 4, with 11 bases in between. The CDR3 nucleotides read TGTGCCAGCAGTTGGGACGGACGGTACGAGCAGTACTTC. It specifies CASSWDGRYEQYF.

This clonotype came up many times. The genes are TRBV11-2 and TRBJ2-1, with 7 bases lining up with TRBD2. CDR3 size: 15 residues. Germline values: CDR1 SGHAT, CDR2 FQNNGV. V dropped 5 bases and J dropped 4; count of bases not matched to a gene: 8. The CDR3 coding sequence is TGTGCCAGCAGCGCTCAAGCGGGGAGATACAATGAGCAGTTCTTC. This translates into CASSAQAGRYNEQFF.

This clonotype has a count of ten or more. The chain carries TRBV7-2 and TRBJ2-7, with TRBD1 matching 9 bases. The V gene end was trimmed by 3 bases and the J gene end by 4 bases; junction bases not matched to a gene: 4. The CDR3 contains 14 residues. Germline loops: CDR1 SGHTA, CDR2 FQGNSA. The CDR3 DNA sequence: TGTGCCAGCAGCTTGGGACAGGGTACATACGAGCAGTACTTC. Translated: CASSLGQGTYEQYF.